This TCR beta chain was sequenced in a study of T cell changes during pregnancy in multiple sclerosis. Some clones are missing from TCRdb's copy, which holds only in-frame ones; the method was immunoSEQ multiplex PCR. The sample lists roughly 100,000 clones; roughly nine tenths were seen once. This CDR3 contains 19 residues. Germline values: CDR1 KGHSH, CDR2 LQKENI. V lost 6 bases to trimming and J lost 1 base, with 25 bases between them. This specimen was peripheral blood, taken in the second trimester of pregnancy. The V and J genes are TRBV18 and TRBJ2-1, with a weak D call TRBD2 (5 bases). The sequence came from a female donor in good health, enrolled as a control in a pregnancy study. CDR3 coding DNA: TGTGCCAGCTCGTATTCTTTTTCAGGCCCTCCGGGGTCCTACAATGAGCAGTTCTTC. Residues: CASSYSFSGPPGSYNEQFF.